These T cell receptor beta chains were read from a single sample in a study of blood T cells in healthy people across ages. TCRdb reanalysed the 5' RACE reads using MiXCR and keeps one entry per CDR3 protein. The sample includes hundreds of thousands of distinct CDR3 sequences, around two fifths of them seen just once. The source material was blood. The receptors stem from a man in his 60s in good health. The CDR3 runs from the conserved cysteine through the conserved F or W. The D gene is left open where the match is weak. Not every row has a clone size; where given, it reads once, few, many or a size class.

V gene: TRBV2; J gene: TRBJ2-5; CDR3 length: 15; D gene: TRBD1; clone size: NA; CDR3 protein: CASKVRTGGPETQYF; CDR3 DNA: TGTGCCAGCAAAGTAAGGACAGGGGGCCCCGAGACCCAGTACTTC
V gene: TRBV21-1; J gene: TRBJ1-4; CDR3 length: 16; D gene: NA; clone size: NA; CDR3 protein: CASSKVGPPREEKLFF; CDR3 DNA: TGTGCCAGCAGCAAAGTAGGCCCCCCCAGAGAAGAAAAACTGTTTTTT
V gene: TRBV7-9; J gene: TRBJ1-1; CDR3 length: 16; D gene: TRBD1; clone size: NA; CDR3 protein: CASSPRGGTGVTEAFF; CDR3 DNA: TGTGCCAGCAGCCCCCGAGGCGGGACAGGGGTTACTGAAGCTTTCTTT
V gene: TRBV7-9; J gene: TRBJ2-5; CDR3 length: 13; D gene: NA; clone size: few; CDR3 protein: CASSLDGKMEQYF; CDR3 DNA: TGTGCCAGCAGCTTAGACGGGAAGATGGAGCAGTACTTC
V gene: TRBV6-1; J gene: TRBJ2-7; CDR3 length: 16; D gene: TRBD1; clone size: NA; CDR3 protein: CASSEAHGQGLYEQYF; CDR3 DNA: TGTGCCAGCAGTGAAGCCCACGGACAGGGTCTGTACGAGCAGTACTTC
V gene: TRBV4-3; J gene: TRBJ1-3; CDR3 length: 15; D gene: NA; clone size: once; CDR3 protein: CASSQTVSSGNTIYF; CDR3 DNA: TGCGCCAGCAGCCAGACGGTGAGCTCTGGAAACACCATATATTTT
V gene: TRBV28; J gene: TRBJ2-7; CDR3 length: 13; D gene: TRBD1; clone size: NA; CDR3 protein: CASSHTGDDEQYF; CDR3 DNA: TGTGCCAGCAGTCACACAGGGGACGACGAGCAGTACTTC
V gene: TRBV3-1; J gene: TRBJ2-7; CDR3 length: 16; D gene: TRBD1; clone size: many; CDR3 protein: CASSQGTGRNTYEQYF; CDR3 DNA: TGTGCCAGCAGCCAAGGGACAGGGAGGAACACCTACGAGCAGTACTTC
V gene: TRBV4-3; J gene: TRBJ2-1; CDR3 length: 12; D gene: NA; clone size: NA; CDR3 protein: CASSQDKREQFF; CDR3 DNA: TGCGCCAGCAGCCAAGATAAACGGGAGCAGTTCTTC
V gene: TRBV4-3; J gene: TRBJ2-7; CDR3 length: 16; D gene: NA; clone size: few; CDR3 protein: CASSQGGDTNTYEQYF; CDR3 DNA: TGCGCCAGCAGCCAAGGTGGGGACACGAACACCTACGAGCAGTACTTC
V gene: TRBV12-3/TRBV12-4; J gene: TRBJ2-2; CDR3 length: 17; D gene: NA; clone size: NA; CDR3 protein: CASSFVGGIRNTGELFF; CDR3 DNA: TGTGCCAGCAGCTTCGTCGGGGGAATAAGGAACACCGGGGAGCTGTTTTTT
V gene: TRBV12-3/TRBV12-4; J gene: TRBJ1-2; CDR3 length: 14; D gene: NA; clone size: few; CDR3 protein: CASSLTGENYGYTF; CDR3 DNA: TGTGCCAGCAGTTTAACCGGGGAGAACTATGGCTACACCTTC